The 6 T cell receptor beta chains in this list originate from one sample, sequenced in a study of cytotoxic CD8 clonotypes in ibrutinib-treated CLL. Libraries were prepared by immunoSEQ multiplex PCR; TCRdb keeps only in-frame clonotypes and omits some of them. The table shows 140,000 to 150,000 clones, with about 80% occurring only once. The sample in question was PBMCs, obtained after 24 months of ibrutinib treatment. The receptors were gathered from a human donor with chronic lymphocytic leukemia.

Comments on this clone: One junction end does not reproduce the germline sequence, and a read error may be involved. The chain uses TRBV7-7 and TRBJ2-1, with D perhaps matching TRBD1 (5 bases). The CDR3 consists of 17 residues. CDR1 is SSHAT and CDR2 is FNYEAQ in the germline V gene (reference sequence). The CDR3 DNA reads as TGTGCTAGCAGCTTAGTTGGCAGGGCGGACCCCAACAATGAGCAGTTCTTC. This gives the protein CASSLVGRADPNNEQFF.

The V gene is TRBV5-6, the J gene TRBJ2-4; D possibly corresponds to TRBD2 (6 bases). This CDR3 spans 13 amino acids. Trimming took off 6 bases at V and 8 bases at J, with 15 bases between the two ends. Germline assignment: CDR1 SGHDT and CDR2 YYEEEE. In nucleotides, the CDR3 is TGTGCCAGCACCCCCGGGGGATCGGACATTCAGTACTTC. Its protein product is CASTPGGSDIQYF.

This clone was seen a few times. The chain joins TRBV27 to TRBJ2-1; TRBD2 is a possible D gene (5 bases). Between the trimmed V and J ends, which lost 6 bases and 15 bases, there was a span of 24 bases. CDR3 size: 14 residues. CDR1 and CDR2 (germline): MNHEY, SMNVEV (reference sequence). CDR3 nucleotide sequence: TGTGCCAGCAGCTCCCCAGGACTCCCAAGAGATCGGTTCTTC. Protein sequence: CASSSPGLPRDRFF.

This clone has a handful of counts. V and J are TRBV9 and TRBJ1-2, with TRBD1 identical over 7 bases. V was clipped by 0 bases and J by 8 bases; unmatched bases: 13. The CDR3 is 16 amino acids. Germline lookup yields CDR1 SGDLS and CDR2 YYNGEE. The CDR3 coding sequence is TGTGCCAGCAGCGTAGGGGGAGGGACAGCCGTATGGGGCTACACCTTC. It yields the protein CASSVGGGTAVWGYTF.

This chain connects TRBV5-8 to TRBJ1-2, with 7 nucleotides matching TRBD1. V was clipped by 4 bases and J by 4 bases; unmatched bases: 4. CDR1 is SGHTS and CDR2 is YDEGEE in the germline V gene. The CDR3 contains 13 residues. The CDR3 sequence: CASSPTGPYGYTF. The CDR3 bases are TGTGCCAGCAGCCCGACAGGGCCCTATGGCTACACCTTC.

There are many counts of this clone. The rearrangement links TRBV6-1 to TRBJ2-7, with 9 positions matching TRBD1. The CDR3 contains 15 residues. CDR1 is MNHNS and CDR2 is SASEGT in the germline V gene. The V and J ends lost 3 bases and 9 bases, in that order; junction bases with no gene match: 12. The CDR3 sequence: CASSETTGGGGAQYF. CDR3 DNA sequence: TGTGCCAGCAGTGAGACGACAGGGGGAGGGGGCGCGCAGTACTTC.